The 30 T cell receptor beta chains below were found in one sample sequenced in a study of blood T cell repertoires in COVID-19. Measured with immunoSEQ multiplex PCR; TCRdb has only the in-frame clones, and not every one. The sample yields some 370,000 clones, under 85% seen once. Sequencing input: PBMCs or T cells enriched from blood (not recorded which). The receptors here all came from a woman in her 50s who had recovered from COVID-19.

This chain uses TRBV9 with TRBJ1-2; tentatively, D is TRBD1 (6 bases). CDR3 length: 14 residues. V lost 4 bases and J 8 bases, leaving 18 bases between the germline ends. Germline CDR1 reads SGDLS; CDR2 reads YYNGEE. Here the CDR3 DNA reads TGTGCCAGCAGCATAAAACAGGGACCGGGAGGCTACACCTTC. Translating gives CASSIKQGPGGYTF.

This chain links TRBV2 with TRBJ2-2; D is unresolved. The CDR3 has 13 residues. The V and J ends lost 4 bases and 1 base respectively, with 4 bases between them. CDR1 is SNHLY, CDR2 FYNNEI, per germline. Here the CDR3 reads CASSVGNTGELFF. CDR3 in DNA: TGTGCCAGCAGTGTCGGGAACACCGGGGAGCTGTTTTTT.

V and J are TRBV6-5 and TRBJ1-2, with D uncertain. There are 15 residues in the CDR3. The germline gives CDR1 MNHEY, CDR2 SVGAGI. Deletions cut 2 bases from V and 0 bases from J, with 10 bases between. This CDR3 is CASSYMGGANYGYTF. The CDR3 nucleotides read TGTGCCAGCAGTTACATGGGTGGAGCTAACTATGGCTACACCTTC.

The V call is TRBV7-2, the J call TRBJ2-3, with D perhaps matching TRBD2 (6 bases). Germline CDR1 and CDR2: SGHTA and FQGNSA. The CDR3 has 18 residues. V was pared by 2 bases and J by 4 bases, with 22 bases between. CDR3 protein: CASSLRFRLAPSPDTQYF. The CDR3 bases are TGTGCCAGCAGCTTAAGATTCCGGCTAGCGCCATCTCCAGATACGCAGTATTTT.

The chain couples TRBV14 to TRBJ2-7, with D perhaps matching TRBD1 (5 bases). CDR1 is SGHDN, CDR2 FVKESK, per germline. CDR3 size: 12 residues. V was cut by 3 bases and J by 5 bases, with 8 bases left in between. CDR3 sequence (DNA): TGTGCCAGCAGCCATCAGGGTCACGAGCAGTACTTC. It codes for CASSHQGHEQYF.

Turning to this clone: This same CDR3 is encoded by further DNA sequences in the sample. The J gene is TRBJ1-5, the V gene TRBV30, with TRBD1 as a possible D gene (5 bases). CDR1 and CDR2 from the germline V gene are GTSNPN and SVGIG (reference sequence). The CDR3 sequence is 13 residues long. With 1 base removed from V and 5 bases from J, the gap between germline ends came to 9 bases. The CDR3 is CAWSGGLDQPQHF. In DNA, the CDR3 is TGTGCCTGGAGTGGGGGACTGGATCAGCCCCAGCATTTT.

As DNA, the CDR3 is TGTGCCAGCAGTGAATTCAGGAGGACCTCTGGGGCCAACGTCCTGACTTTC. Amino acids: CASSEFRRTSGANVLTF. The chain employs TRBV6-1 and TRBJ2-6, with D possibly TRBD2 on 5 matching bases. The CDR3 spans 17 residues. V lost 2 bases, J lost 0 bases, and 11 bases lay in between. Germline-derived CDR1 and CDR2 are MNHNS and SASEGT.

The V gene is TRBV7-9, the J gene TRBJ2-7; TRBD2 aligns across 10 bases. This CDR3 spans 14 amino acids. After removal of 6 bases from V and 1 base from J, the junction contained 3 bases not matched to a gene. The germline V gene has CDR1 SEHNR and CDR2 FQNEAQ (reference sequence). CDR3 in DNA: TGTGCCAGCAGGGATAGCGGGAGGTCCTACGAGCAGTACTTC. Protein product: CASRDSGRSYEQYF.

The CDR3 coding sequence is TGCGCCAGCGGCGCCGGGACAGAAGTGGGCGAGCAGTACTTC. This codes for CASGAGTEVGEQYF. V gene TRBV5-1 combines with J gene TRBJ2-7, with TRBD1 matching over 7 bases. V was pared by 7 bases and J by 6 bases, with 13 bases of the junction left unmatched. The CDR3 is 14 amino acids. Per the germline V gene, CDR1 is SGHRS and CDR2 is YFSETQ.

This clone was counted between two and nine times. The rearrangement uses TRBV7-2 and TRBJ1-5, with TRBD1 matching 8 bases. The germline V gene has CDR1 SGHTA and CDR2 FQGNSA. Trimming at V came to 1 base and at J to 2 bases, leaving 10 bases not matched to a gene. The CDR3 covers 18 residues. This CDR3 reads CASSLVGTGRTGNQPQHF. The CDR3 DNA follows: TGTGCCAGCAGCTTAGTGGGGACAGGAAGGACGGGCAATCAGCCCCAGCATTTT.

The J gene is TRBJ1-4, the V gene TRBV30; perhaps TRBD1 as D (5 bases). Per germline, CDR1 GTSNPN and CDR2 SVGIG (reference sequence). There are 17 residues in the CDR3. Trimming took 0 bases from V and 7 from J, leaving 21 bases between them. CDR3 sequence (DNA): TGTGCCTGGAGTGTGGGGGGAACGTCGCTTCTCGGTGAAAAACTGTTTTTT. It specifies CAWSVGGTSLLGEKLFF.

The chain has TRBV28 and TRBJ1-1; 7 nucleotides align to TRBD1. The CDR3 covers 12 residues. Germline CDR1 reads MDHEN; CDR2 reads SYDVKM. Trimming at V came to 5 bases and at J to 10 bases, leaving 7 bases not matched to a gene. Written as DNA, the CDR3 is TGTGCCAGCAGTCTAAATCAGGGGGGAGCTTTCTTT. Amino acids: CASSLNQGGAFF. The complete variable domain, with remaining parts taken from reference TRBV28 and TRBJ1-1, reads DVKVTQSSRYLVKRTGEKVFLECVQDMDHENMFWYRQDPGLGLRLIYFSYDVKMKEKGDIPEGYSVSREKKERFSLILESASTNQTSMYLCASSLNQGGAFFGQGTRLTVV.

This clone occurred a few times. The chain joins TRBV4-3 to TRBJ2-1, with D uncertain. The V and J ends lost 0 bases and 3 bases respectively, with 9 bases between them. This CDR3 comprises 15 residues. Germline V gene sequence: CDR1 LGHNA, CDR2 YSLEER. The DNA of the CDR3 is TGCGCCAGCAGCCAAGAGGCTAGAATCTACAATGAGCAGTTCTTC. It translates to CASSQEARIYNEQFF.

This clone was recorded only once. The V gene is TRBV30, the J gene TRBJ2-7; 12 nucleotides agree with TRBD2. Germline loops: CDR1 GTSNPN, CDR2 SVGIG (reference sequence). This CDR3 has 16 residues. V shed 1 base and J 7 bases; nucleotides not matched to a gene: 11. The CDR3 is CAWSGPGLAGAWEQYF. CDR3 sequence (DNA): TGTGCCTGGAGTGGTCCGGGACTAGCGGGCGCCTGGGAGCAGTACTTC.

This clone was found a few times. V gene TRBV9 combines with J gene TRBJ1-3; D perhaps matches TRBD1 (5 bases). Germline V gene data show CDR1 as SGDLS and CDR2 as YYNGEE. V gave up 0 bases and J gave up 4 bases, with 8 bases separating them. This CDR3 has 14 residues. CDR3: CASSVGGYGNTIYF. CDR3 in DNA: TGTGCCAGCAGCGTAGGGGGCTACGGAAACACCATATATTTT. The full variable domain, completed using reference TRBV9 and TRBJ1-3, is DSGVTQTPKHLITATGQRVTLRCSPRSGDLSVYWYQQSLDQGLQFLIQYYNGEERAKGNILERFSAQQFPDLHSELNLSSLELGDSALYFCASSVGGYGNTIYFGEGSWLTVV.

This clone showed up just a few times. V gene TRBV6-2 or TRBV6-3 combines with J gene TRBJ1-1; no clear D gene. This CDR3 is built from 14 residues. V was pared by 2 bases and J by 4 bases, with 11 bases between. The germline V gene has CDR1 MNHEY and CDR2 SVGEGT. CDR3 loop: CASSYEQLVTEAFF. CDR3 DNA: TGTGCCAGCAGTTACGAGCAGCTAGTCACTGAAGCTTTCTTT.

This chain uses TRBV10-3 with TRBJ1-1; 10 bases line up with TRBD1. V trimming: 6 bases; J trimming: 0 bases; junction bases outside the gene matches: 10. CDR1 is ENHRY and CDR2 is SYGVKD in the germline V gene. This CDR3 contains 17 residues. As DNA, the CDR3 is TGTGCCATCAGGGGCTCGGGACAGGGGTTAATGAACACTGAAGCTTTCTTT. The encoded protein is CAIRGSGQGLMNTEAFF.

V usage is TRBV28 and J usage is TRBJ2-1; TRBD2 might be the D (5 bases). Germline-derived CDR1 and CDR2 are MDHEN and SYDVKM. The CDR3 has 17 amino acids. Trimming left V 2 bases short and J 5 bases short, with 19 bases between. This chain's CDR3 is CASSLAGVGQVNNEQFF. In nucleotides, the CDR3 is TGTGCCAGCAGTTTAGCGGGTGTAGGGCAGGTGAACAATGAGCAGTTCTTC.

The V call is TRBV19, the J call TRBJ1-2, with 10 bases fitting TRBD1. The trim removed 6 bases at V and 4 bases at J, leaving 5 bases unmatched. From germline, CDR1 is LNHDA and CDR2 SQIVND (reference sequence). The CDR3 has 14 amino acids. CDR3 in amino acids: CASSSGQGGYGYTF. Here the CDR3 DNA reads TGTGCCAGTAGCTCTGGACAGGGGGGCTATGGCTACACCTTC. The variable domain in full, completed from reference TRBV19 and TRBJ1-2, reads DGGITQSPKYLFRKEGQNVTLSCEQNLNHDAMYWYRQDPGQGLRLIYYSQIVNDFQKGDIAEGYSVSREKKESFPLTVTSAQKNPTAFYLCASSSGQGGYGYTFGSGTRLTVV.

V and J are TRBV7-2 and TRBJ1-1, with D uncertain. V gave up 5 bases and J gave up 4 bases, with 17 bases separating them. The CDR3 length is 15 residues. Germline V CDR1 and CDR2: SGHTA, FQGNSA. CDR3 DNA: TGTGCCAGCAGCCCCCTCACAAACTACTTCACTGAAGCTTTCTTT. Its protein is CASSPLTNYFTEAFF.

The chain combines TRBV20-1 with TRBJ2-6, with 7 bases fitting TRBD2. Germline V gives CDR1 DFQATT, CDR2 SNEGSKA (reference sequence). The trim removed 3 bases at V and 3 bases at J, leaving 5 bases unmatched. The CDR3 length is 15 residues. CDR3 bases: TGCAGTGCTAGTGCGGGGGTTGGTGGGGCCAACGTCCTGACTTTC. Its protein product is CSASAGVGGANVLTF.

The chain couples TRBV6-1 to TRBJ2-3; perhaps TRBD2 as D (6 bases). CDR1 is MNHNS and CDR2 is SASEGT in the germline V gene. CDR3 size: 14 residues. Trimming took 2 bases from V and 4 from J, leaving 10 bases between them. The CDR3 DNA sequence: TGTGCCAGCAGTGAACGGGGGAGCCCAGATACGCAGTATTTT. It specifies CASSERGSPDTQYF.

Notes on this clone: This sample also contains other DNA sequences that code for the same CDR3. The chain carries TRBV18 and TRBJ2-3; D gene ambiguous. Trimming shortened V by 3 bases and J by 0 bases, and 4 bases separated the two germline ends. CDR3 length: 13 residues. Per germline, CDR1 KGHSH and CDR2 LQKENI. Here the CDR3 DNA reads TGTGCCAGCTCACCTCCGAGCACAGATACGCAGTATTTT. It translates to CASSPPSTDTQYF.

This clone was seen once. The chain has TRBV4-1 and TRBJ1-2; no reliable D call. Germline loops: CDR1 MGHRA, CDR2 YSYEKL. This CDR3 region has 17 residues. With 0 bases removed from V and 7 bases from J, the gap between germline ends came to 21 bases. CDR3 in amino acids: CASSQDSSLLSYGGYTF. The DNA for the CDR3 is TGCGCCAGCAGCCAAGATTCTAGTCTGTTAAGCTACGGTGGCTACACCTTC.

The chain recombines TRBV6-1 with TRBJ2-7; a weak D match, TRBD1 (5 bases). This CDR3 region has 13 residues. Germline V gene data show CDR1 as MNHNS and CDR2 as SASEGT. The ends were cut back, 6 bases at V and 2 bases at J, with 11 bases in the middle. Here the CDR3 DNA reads TGTGCCAGCAGACGGACACAAACCTACGAGCAGTACTTC. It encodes CASRRTQTYEQYF.

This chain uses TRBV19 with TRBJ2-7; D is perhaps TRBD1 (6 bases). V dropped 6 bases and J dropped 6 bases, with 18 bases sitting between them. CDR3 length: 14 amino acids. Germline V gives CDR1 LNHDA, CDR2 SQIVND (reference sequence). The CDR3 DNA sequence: TGTGCCAGTAGACCCAGGGGCGCGGTAGGCGAGCAGTACTTC. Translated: CASRPRGAVGEQYF.

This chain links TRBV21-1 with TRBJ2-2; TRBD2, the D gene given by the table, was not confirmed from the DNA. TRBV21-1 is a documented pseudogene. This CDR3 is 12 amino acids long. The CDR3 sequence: CASTCSGGELFF. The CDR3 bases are TGTGCCAGCACCTGTTCGGGCGGGGAGCTGTTTTTT.

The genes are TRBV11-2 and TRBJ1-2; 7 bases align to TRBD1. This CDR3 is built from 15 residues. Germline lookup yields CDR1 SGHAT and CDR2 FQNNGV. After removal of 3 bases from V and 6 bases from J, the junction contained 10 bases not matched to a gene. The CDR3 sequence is CASSFHARGAHGYTF. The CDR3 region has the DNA TGTGCCAGCAGCTTCCATGCCAGGGGGGCCCATGGCTACACCTTC.

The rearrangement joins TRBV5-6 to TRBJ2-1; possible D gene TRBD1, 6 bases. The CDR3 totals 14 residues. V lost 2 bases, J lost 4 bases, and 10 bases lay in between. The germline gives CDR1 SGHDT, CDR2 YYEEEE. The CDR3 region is CASSFRGRYNEQFF. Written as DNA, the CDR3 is TGTGCCAGCAGCTTCAGGGGCCGATACAATGAGCAGTTCTTC.

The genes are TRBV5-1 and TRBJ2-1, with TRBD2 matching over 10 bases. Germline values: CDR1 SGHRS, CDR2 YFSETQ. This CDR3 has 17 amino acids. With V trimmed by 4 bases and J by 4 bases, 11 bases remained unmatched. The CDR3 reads CASSATSTSGVYNEQFF. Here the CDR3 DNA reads TGCGCCAGCAGCGCTACTAGTACTAGCGGGGTTTACAATGAGCAGTTCTTC.